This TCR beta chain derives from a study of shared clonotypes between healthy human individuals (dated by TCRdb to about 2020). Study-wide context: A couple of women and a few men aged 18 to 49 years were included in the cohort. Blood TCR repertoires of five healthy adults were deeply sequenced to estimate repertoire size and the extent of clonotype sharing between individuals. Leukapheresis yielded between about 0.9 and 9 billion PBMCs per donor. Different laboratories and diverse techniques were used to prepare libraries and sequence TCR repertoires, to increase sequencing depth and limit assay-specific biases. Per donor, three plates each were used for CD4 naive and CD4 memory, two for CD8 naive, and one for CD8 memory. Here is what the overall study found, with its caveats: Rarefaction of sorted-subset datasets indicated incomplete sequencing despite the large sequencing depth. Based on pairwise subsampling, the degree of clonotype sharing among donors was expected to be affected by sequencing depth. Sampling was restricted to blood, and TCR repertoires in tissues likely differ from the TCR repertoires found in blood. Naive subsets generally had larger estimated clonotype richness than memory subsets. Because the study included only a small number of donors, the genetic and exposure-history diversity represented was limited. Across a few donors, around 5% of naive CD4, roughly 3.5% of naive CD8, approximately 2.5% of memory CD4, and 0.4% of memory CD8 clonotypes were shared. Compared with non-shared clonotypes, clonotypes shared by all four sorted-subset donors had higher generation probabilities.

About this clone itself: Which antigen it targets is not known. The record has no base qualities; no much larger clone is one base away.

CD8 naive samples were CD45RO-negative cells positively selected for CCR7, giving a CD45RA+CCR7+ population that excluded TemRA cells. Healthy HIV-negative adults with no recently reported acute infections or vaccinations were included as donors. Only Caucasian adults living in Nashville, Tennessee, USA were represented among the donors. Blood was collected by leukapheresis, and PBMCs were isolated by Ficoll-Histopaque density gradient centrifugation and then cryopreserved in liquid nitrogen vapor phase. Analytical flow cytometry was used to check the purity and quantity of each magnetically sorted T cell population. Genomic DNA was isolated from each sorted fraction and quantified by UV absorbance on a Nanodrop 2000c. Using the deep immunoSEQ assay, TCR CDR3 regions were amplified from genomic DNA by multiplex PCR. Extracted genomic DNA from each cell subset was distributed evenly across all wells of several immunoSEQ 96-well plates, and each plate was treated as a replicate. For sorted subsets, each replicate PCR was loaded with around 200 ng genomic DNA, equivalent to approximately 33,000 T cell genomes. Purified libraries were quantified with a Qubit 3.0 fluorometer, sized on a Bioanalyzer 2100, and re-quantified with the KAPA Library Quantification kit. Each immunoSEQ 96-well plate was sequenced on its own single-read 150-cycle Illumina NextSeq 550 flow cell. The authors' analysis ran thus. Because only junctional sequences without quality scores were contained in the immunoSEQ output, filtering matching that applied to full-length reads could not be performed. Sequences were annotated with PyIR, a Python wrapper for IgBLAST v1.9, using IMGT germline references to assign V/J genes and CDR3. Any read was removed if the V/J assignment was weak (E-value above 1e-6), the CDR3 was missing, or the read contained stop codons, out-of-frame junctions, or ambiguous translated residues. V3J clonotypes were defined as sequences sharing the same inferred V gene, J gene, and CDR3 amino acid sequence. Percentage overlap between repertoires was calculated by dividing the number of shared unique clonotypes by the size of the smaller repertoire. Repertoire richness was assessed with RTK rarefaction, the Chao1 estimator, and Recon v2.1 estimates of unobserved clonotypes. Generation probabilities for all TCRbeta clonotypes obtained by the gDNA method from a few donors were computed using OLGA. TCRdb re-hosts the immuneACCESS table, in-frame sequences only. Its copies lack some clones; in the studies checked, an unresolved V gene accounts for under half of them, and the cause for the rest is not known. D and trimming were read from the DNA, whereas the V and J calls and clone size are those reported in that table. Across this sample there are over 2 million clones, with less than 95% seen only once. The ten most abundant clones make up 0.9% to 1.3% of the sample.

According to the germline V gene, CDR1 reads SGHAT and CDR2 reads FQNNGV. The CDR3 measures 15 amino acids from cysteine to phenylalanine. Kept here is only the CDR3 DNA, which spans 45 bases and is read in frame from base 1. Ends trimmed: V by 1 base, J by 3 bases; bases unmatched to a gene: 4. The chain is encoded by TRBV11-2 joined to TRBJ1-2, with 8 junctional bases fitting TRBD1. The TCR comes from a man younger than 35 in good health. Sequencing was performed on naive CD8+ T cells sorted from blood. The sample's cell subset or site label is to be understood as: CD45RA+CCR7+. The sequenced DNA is TGTGCCAGCAGCTTAGCGGCAGGGGGCGACTATGGCTACACCTTC. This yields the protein CASSLAAGGDYGYTF.